The clone carrying this T cell receptor (beta chain) was seen a handful of times. Germline V gene data show CDR1 as GTSNPN and CDR2 as SVGIG (reference sequence). The CDR3 contains 12 residues. Trimming removed 2 bases from V and 1 base from J, with 5 bases in between. The library was built from approximately 400 ng RNA with molecular barcoded adaptors for alpha/delta and beta/gamma chains. Each CDR3 protein is one row after TCRdb ran MiXCR on the reads. The sample has over 50,000 distinct CDR3 sequences; around 14% are singletons. The sample belongs to a study of read filtering for tumor transcriptome and immune sequencing. Study-wide background: Mean patient age was approximately 66 years, range roughly 47 to 90; around 16 male, over twelve female.

This sequence was found in a donor at least 40 years old with multiple myeloma. The chain uses TRBV30 and TRBJ1-1, with D hard to call. Sequenced sample: a population of CD138-negative cells sorted from bone marrow. The CDR3 region is CAWSHGNTEAFF. The CDR3, as DNA: TGTGCCTGGAGTCACGGGAACACTGAAGCTTTCTTT.